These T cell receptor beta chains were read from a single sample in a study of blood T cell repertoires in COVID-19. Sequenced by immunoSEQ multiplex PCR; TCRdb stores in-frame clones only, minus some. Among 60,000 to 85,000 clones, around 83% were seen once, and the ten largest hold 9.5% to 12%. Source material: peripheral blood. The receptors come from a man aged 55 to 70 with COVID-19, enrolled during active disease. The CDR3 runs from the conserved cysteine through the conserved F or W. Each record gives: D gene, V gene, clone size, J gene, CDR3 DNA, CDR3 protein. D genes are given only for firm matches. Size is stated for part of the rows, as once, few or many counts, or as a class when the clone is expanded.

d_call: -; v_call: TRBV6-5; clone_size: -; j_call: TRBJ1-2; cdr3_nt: TGTGCCACCACAGCGGTCTATGGCTACACCTTC; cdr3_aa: CATTAVYGYTF
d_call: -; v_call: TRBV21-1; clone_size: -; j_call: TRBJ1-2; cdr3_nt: TGTGCCAGCAGCCCCCGGGACAGCAACTATGGCTACACCTTC; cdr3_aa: CASSPRDSNYGYTF
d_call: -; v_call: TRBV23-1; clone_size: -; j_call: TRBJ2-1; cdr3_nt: TGCGCCAGTCGCTGGGGGACTGGTGAGCAGTTCTTC; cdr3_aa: CASRWGTGEQFF
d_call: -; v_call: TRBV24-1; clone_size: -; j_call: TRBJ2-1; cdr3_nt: TGTGCCACCAGTGAGCCTCAGGGGTCCCCGTACAATGAGCAGTTCTTC; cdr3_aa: CATSEPQGSPYNEQFF
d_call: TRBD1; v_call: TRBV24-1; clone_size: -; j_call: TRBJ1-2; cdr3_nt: TGTGCCACCAGTGCTGCGACAGGGCCCCTAGGCTACACCTTC; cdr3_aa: CATSAATGPLGYTF
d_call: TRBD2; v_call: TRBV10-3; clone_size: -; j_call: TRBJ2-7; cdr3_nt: TGTGCCATCAGCGGGACTAGCGGGAGCCACGAGCAGTACTTC; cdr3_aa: CAISGTSGSHEQYF
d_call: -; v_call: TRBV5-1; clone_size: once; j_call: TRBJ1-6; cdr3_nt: TGCGCCAGCAGCTTGGGAGTAAATTCACCCCTCCACTTT; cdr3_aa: CASSLGVNSPLHF
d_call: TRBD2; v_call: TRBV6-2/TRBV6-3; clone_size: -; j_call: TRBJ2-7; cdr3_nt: TGTGCCAGCAGCAAAAGGTCAGCGGGGGACCTCTACGAGCAGTACTTC; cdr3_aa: CASSKRSAGDLYEQYF
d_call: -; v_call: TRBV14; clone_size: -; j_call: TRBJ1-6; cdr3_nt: TGTGCCAGCAGCCAAGGCATATCGAGATTAGTTTCACCCCTCCACTTT; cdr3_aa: CASSQGISRLVSPLHF
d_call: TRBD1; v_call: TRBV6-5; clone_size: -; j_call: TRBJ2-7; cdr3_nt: TGTGCCAGCAGCTCAGGACAGGCCATAGCCTACGAGCAGTACTTC; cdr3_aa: CASSSGQAIAYEQYF
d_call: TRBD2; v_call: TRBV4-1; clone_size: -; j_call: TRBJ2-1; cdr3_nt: TGCGCCAGCAGCCCTTCCCCGGTTGGGACTAGAAGGTTGCATGAGCAGTTCTTC; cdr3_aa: CASSPSPVGTRRLHEQFF
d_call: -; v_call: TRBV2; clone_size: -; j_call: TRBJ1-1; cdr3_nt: TGTGCCAGCAGTGAGCACAGGGAGAACACTGAAGCTTTCTTT; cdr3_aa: CASSEHRENTEAFF
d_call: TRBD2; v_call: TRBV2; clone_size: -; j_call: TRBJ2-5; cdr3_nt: TGTGCCAGCAGTGAAAATCCCCGGACTAGCGGTTCACAAGAGACCCAGTACTTC; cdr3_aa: CASSENPRTSGSQETQYF
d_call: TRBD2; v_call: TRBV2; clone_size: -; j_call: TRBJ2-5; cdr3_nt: TGTGCCAGCAGCCTAAGCGGGGGGGCCCCAGAGACCCAGTACTTC; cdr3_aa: CASSLSGGAPETQYF
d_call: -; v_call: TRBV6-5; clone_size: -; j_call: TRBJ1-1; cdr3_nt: TGTGCCAGCAAGACGGAGACTGAAGCTTTCTTT; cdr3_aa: CASKTETEAFF
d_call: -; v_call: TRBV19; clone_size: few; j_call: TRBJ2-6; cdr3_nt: TGTGCCAGTAGTAACAGGGTAACTGGGGCCAACGTCCTGACTTTC; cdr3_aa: CASSNRVTGANVLTF
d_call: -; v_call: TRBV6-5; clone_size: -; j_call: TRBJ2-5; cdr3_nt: TGTGCCAGCAGTTATTTCCCATCTATCCAAGAGACCCAGTACTTC; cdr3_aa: CASSYFPSIQETQYF
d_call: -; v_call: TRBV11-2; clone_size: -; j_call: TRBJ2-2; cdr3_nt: TGTGCCAGCAGCACCCTAGAGTGGGAGTACACCGGGGAGCTGTTTTTT; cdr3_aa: CASSTLEWEYTGELFF
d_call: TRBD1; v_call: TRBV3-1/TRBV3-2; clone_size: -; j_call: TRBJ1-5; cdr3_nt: TGTGCCAGCAGCCGATCGGAGGACAGGGGAGGACAGCCCCAGCATTTT; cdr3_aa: CASSRSEDRGGQPQHF
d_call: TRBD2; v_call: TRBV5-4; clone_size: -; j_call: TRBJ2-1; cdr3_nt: TGTGCCAGCAGCTTCTTGACTAGCGGGACATACAATGAGCAGTTCTTC; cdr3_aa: CASSFLTSGTYNEQFF
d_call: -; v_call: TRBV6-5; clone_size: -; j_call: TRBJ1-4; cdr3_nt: TGTGCCAGCAGTTATACCGGGACACAGAATGAAAAACTGTTTTTT; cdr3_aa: CASSYTGTQNEKLFF
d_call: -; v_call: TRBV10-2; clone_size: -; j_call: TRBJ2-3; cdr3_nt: TGCGCCAGCAGTGGCGCTAGCCAGCCTAGCACAGATACGCAGTATTTT; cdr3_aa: CASSGASQPSTDTQYF
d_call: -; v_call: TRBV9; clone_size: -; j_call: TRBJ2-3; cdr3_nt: TGTGCCAGCAACGGTAGGGGGGGTGCTAGCACAGATACGCAGTATTTT; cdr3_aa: CASNGRGGASTDTQYF
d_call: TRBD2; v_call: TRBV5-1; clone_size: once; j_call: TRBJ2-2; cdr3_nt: TGCGCCAGCAGCCCAGAGACTAGCGGGGGGAGGTACACCGGGGAGCTGTTTTTT; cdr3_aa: CASSPETSGGRYTGELFF
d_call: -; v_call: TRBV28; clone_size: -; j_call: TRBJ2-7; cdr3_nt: TGTGCCAGCAGTCTATCCGCGTTTTACGAGCAGTACTTC; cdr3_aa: CASSLSAFYEQYF
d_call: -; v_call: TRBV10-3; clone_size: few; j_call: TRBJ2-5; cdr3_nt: TGTGCCATCAGTGCCGTCAGCGCCAGCCAAGAGACCCAGTACTTC; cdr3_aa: CAISAVSASQETQYF
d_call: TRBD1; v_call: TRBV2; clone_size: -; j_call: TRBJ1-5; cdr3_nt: TGTGCCAGCAGTGGGGGACAGCGCAATCAGCCCCAGCATTTT; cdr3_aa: CASSGGQRNQPQHF
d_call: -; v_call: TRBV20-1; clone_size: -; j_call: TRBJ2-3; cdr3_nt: TGCAGTGCTAGTGGATCAGGGATGGATACGCAGTATTTT; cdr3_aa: CSASGSGMDTQYF
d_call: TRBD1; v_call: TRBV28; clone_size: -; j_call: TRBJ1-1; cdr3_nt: TGTGCCAGCAGCCCAGCACAGGGGCCTACGATAATATTT; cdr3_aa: CASSPAQGPTIIF
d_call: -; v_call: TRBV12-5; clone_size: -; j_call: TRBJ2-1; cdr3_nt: TGTGCTAGTGGTTTAGCGGGCCCCAGCTTGTTCTTC; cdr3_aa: CASGLAGPSLFF
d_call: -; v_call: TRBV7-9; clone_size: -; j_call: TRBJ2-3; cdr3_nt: TGTGCCAGCAGCAAGACCAGGGGAAGCACAGATACGCAGTATTTT; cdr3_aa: CASSKTRGSTDTQYF
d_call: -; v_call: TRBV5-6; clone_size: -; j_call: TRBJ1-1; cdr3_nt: TGTGCCAGCAGCTTGTACACGAATGAAGCTTTCTTT; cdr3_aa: CASSLYTNEAFF
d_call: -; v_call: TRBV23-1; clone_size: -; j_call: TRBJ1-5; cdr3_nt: TGCGCCAGCAGTCATCTGTCTAGGGGAAAACAAAATCAGCCCCAGCATTTT; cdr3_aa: CASSHLSRGKQNQPQHF
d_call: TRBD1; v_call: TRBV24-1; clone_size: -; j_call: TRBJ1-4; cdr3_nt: TGTGCCACCAGTGAAAGGGACAGTCCTGAAAAACTGTTTTTT; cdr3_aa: CATSERDSPEKLFF
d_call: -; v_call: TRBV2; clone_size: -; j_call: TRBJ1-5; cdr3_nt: TGTGCCAGCAGTGGTGGGGCGGGCAATCAGCCCCAGCATTTT; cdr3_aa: CASSGGAGNQPQHF
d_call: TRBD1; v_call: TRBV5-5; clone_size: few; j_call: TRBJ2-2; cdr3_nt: TGTGCCAGCAGCCTTACAGGGGGCGCCAACACCGGGGAGCTGTTTTTT; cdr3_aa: CASSLTGGANTGELFF
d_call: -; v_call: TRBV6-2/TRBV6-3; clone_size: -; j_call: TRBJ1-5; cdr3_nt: TGTGCCAGCAGTGGGCCAGGAAGGGGTTCCTATAGCAATCAGCCCCAGCATTTT; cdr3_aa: CASSGPGRGSYSNQPQHF
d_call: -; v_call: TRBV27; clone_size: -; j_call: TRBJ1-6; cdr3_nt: TGTGCCAGCGGGAAAGGCAGGGACTCTTCGCCCCTCCACTTT; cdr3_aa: CASGKGRDSSPLHF
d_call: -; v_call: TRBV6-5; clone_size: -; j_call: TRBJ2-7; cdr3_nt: TGTGCCAGCAGCAAAGAAGAGTTTTACGAGCAGTACTTC; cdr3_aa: CASSKEEFYEQYF
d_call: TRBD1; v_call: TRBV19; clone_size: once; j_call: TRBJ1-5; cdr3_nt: TGTGCCAGTGCCGGGACAGGCAATCAGCCCCAGCATTTT; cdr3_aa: CASAGTGNQPQHF
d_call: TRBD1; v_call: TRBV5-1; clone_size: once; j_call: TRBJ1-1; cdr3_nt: TGCGCCAGCAGCTTAGGGGGCCCGGCGATGAACACTGAAGCTTTCTTT; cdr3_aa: CASSLGGPAMNTEAFF
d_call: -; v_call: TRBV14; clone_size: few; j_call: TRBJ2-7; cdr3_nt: TGTGCCAGCAGCTTCGGACTGGGCTCCTACGAGCAGTACTTC; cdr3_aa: CASSFGLGSYEQYF
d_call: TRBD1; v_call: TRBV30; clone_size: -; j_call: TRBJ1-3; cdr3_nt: TGTGCCTGGAACCGAGCCGAGTGGGGACAGCAGACTGGAAACACCATATATTTT; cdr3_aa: CAWNRAEWGQQTGNTIYF
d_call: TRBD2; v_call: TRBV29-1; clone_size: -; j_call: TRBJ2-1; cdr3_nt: TGCAGCGTTGAAGTTTCCCGGGAGGGAGGGTTCTTC; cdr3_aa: CSVEVSREGGFF
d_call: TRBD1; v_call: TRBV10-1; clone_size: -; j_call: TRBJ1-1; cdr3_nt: TGCGCCAGCAGTTTACTCAGGGGGTCAGGCACTGAAGCTTTCTTT; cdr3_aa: CASSLLRGSGTEAFF
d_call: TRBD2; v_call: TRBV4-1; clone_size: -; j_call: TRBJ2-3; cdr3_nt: TGCGCCAGCAGCCAGGCAAGTGACCTTTTAGCGGGACCTAGCACAGATACGCAGTATTTT; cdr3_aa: CASSQASDLLAGPSTDTQYF
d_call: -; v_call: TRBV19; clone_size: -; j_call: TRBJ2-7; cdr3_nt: TGTGCCAGTAGTCCAACAGCCGGGACATTCGAGGAGCAGTACTTC; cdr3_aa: CASSPTAGTFEEQYF
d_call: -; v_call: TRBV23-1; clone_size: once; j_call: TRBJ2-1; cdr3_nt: TGCGCCAGCAGTCAGGTAGGTAACAGCTACAATGAGCAGTTCTTC; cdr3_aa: CASSQVGNSYNEQFF
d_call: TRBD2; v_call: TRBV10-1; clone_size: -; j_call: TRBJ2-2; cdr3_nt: TGCGCCAGCACCTCCGGGAGAGCGGGAGGAGCCCCGAACACCGGGGAGCTGTTTTTT; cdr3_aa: CASTSGRAGGAPNTGELFF
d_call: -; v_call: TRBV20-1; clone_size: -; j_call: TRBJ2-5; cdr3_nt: TGCAGTGCTCGGAGGGGAGAGACCCAGTACTTC; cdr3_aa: CSARRGETQYF
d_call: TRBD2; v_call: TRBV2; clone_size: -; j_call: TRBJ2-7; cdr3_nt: TGTGCCAGGTCCACTAGCGGGAGCTACGAGCAGTACTTC; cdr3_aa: CARSTSGSYEQYF
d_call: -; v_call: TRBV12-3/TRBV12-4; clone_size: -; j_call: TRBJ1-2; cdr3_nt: TGTGCCAGCAGGAGGGCCCCAGACTATGGCTACACCTTC; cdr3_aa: CASRRAPDYGYTF
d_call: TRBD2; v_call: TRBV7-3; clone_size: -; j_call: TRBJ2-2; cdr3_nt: TGTGCCAGCAGCCCGGGACTAGCGGGCACCGGGGAGCTGTTTTTT; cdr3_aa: CASSPGLAGTGELFF
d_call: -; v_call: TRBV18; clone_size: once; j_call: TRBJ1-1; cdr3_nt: TGTGCCAGCTCACCCGACAGGGAAGCTTTCTTT; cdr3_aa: CASSPDREAFF
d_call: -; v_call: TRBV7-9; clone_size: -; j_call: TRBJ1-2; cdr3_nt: TGTGCCAGCAGCGGCGGTGGCTACACCTTC; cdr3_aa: CASSGGGYTF
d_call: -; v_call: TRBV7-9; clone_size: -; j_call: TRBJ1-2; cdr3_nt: TGTGCCAGCAGCTTCATACGCAACCAGGCTGGCTACACCTTC; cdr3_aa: CASSFIRNQAGYTF
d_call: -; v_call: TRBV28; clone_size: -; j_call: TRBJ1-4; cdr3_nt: TGTGCCACCTTCGGGTCTAATGAAAAACTGTTTTTT; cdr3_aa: CATFGSNEKLFF
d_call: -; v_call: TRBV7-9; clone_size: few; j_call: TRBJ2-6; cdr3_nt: TGTGCCAGCAGCCCCTCGGGGTGGGGGGCCAACGTCCTGACTTTC; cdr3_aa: CASSPSGWGANVLTF
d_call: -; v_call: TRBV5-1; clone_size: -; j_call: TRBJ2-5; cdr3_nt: TGCGCCAGCTCCCGGAGGGGAGCGCCTCGGGAGACCCAGTACTTC; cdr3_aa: CASSRRGAPRETQYF
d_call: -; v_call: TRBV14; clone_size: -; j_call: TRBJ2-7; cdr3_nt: TGTGCCAGCAGCCTAGCTGGCGAGCAGTACTTC; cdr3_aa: CASSLAGEQYF